This T cell receptor (beta chain) was recorded in a study of low-dose radiotherapy and immunotherapy resistance in tumors. This clonotype was recorded many times. This CDR3 has 14 residues. CDR1 LNHDA and CDR2 SQIVND come from the germline V gene (reference sequence). V lost 5 bases and J 4 bases, leaving 14 bases between the germline ends. TRAV- and TRBV-specific primers, spanning alpha and beta chains, primed first-strand cDNA. PCR amplification of the TCRs was performed with Phusion for 20 PCR cycles, and it relied on a constant-region primer together with a V-primer adapter. TCRdb re-derived calls from the reads in MiXCR, one entry per CDR3 protein. The sample includes more than 90,000 distinct CDR3 sequences, less than 25% of them seen just once. Time point in this sample: after trial treatment. Described treatment: LDRT plus nivolumab, ipilimumab, low-dose cyclophosphamide and aspirin (RACIN trial). Nivolumab, ipilimumab, aspirin, low-dose cyclophosphamide and low-dose radiotherapy were all administered to the donors.

Sequencing was performed on PBMCs, taken after low-dose radiotherapy plus immunotherapy. This sequence was found in a male donor with prostate cancer. The chain employs TRBV19 and TRBJ2-5; tentative D call: TRBD1 (5 bases). CDR3 bases: TGTGCCAGTAGTCCGGACACCGAGAGAGAGACCCAGTACTTC. Translated: CASSPDTERETQYF.